These 22 T cell receptor beta chains originate from one sample sequenced in a study of post-analysis software for immune sequencing data. Their antigens remain unidentified. Findings and limits, study-wide: In patients, TRBV5-6, TRBV5-1 and TRBV20-1 belonged to 4 or 5 TRBV segments found more frequently than in controls.

Tagging with unique molecular identifiers was a feature of the TCR beta cDNA libraries. In TCRdb, the PCR reads were re-called with MiXCR into one record per CDR3 protein. This sample has almost 700,000 distinct CDR3 sequences, with 55% to 70% found just once. Sequencing was performed on blood. These receptors were collected from a girl aged 2-10 years with multiple sclerosis.

The chain recombines TRBV24-1 with TRBJ1-2, with a weak D call TRBD1 (5 bases). CDR1 KGHDR and CDR2 SFDVKD come from the germline V gene. The CDR3 is 14 residues long. V shed 3 bases and J shed 8 bases, with 15 bases lying between them. CDR3 sequence reads: CATSDAGTPIGYTF. The CDR3 bases are TGTGCCACCAGTGATGCCGGGACCCCTATAGGCTACACCTTC.

The chain combines TRBV5-1 with TRBJ2-5, with 12 nucleotides matching TRBD2. Germline CDR1 is SGHRS and CDR2 is YFSETQ. With 5 bases clipped from V and 0 bases from J, the junction kept 5 bases outside the gene matches. This CDR3 region has 16 residues. The CDR3 DNA reads as TGCGCCAGCAGTTTCGGACTAGCGGGAAACCAAGAGACCCAGTACTTC. Its translation is CASSFGLAGNQETQYF.

V and J are TRBV7-8 and TRBJ2-3; D is perhaps TRBD1 (6 bases). The CDR3 spans 15 residues. Trimming took 5 bases from V and 0 from J, leaving 12 bases between them. CDR1 SGHVS and CDR2 FQNEAQ come from the germline V gene. CDR3 sequence reads: CASSAQGSSTDTQYF. The CDR3 DNA is TGTGCCAGCAGCGCCCAGGGGTCTAGCACAGATACGCAGTATTTT.

The rearrangement joins TRBV20-1 to TRBJ2-1; tentative D call: TRBD2 (5 bases). This CDR3 has 14 residues. The V gene's germline CDR1 is DFQATT and CDR2 SNEGSKA (reference sequence). V lost 0 bases, J lost 8 bases, and 14 bases lay in between. The CDR3 region is CSARDFEGVDEQFF. For the CDR3, the DNA is TGCAGTGCTAGAGATTTCGAGGGTGTCGATGAGCAGTTCTTC.

The V call is TRBV29-1, the J call TRBJ2-6; D call uncertain. Germline V gene data show CDR1 as SQVTM and CDR2 as ANQGSEA. The ends were cut back, 2 bases at V and 2 bases at J, with 16 bases in the middle. CDR3 length equals 17 residues. The CDR3 DNA sequence: TGCAGCGTTGAATTAGACATACCTCTTGCTGGGGCCAACGTCCTGACTTTC. It codes for CSVELDIPLAGANVLTF.

The rearrangement links TRBV6-6 to TRBJ1-5; D not resolved. CDR1 and CDR2 from the germline V gene are MNHNY and SVGAGI (reference sequence). There are 16 residues in the CDR3. Trimming left V 5 bases short and J 3 bases short, with 17 bases between. The chain's CDR3 is CASSATDGTLNQPQHF. The CDR3 region has the DNA TGTGCCAGCAGTGCAACGGACGGAACTCTCAATCAGCCCCAGCATTTT.

This clonotype was detected a few times. The chain carries TRBV7-8 and TRBJ1-5; the D gene is possibly TRBD1 (6 bases). The V and J ends lost 4 bases and 6 bases respectively, with 19 bases between them. CDR1 is SGHVS and CDR2 is FQNEAQ in the germline V gene. This CDR3 comprises 16 residues. The CDR3 DNA reads as TGTGCCAGCAGCTCGCTCGACAGGTCCCTCTTTCAGCCCCAGCATTTT. Its translation: CASSSLDRSLFQPQHF.

The CDR3 reads CASSWGTSSTDTQYF. In DNA form, the CDR3 reads TGTGCCAGCAGCTGGGGGACATCTAGCACAGATACGCAGTATTTT. The V and J genes are TRBV13 and TRBJ2-3, with D possibly being TRBD1 (6 bases). V was clipped by 4 bases and J by 0 bases, with 11 bases between them. Germline V gives CDR1 PRHDT, CDR2 FYEKMQ (reference sequence). This CDR3 is 15 amino acids long.

This clonotype was found a few times. The chain recombines TRBV29-1 with TRBJ2-1; 8 nucleotides line up with TRBD1. The CDR3 totals 16 residues. The V gene's germline CDR1 is SQVTM and CDR2 ANQGSEA. V was clipped by 5 bases and J by 7 bases; unmatched bases: 16. Written as DNA, the CDR3 is TGCAGCGTTTTCCGCGGACAGGGAGTTTCGAAAAATGAGCAGTTCTTC. Its protein is CSVFRGQGVSKNEQFF.

The chain is built from TRBV7-9 and TRBJ2-5; D remains unclear. The germline gives CDR1 SEHNR, CDR2 FQNEAQ (reference sequence). Between the trimmed V and J ends, which lost 1 base and 3 bases, there was a span of 6 bases. The CDR3 has 13 amino acids. CDR3 amino acids: CASSLDAKETQYF. DNA for the CDR3: TGTGCCAGCAGCTTAGACGCTAAAGAGACCCAGTACTTC.

The rearrangement joins TRBV5-1 to TRBJ1-5; D unclear. Per the germline V gene, CDR1 is SGHRS and CDR2 is YFSETQ. The CDR3 is 16 residues long. Trimming took 0 bases from V and 3 from J, leaving 13 bases between them. The chain's CDR3 is CASSLGAGSDNQPQHF. CDR3 nucleotide sequence: TGCGCCAGCAGCTTGGGGGCCGGGAGCGACAATCAGCCCCAGCATTTT.

The chain combines TRBV29-1 with TRBJ2-7; D possibly uses TRBD1 or TRBD2 (5 bases each). Deletions cut 1 base from V and 0 bases from J, with 13 bases between. The germline V gene has CDR1 SQVTM and CDR2 ANQGSEA. This CDR3 is 15 amino acids long. This CDR3 is CSVEVVGTHSYEQYF. CDR3 nucleotide sequence: TGCAGCGTTGAAGTTGTTGGGACCCACTCCTACGAGCAGTACTTC.

The chain joins TRBV7-9 to TRBJ2-1, with 11 bases matching TRBD2. From germline, CDR1 is SEHNR and CDR2 FQNEAQ (reference sequence). Trimming at V came to 5 bases and at J to 8 bases, leaving 11 bases not matched to a gene. This CDR3 is built from 16 residues. The chain's CDR3 is CASSLILAGAEDEQFF. For the CDR3, the DNA is TGTGCCAGCAGCCTAATACTAGCGGGAGCTGAGGATGAGCAGTTCTTC.

The genes are TRBV7-9 and TRBJ1-1; unclear D gene. This CDR3 is 15 amino acids long. The V end lost 2 bases, the J end lost 2 bases, and 12 bases lay between the germline ends. In germline, CDR1 is SEHNR, CDR2 FQNEAQ (reference sequence). Here the CDR3 reads CASSLSREINTEAFF. CDR3 nucleotide sequence: TGTGCCAGCAGCTTAAGCCGGGAAATTAACACTGAAGCTTTCTTT. The complete variable domain, with remaining parts taken from reference TRBV7-9 and TRBJ1-1, reads DTGVSQNPRHKITKRGQNVTFRCDPISEHNRLYWYRQTLGQGPEFLTYFQNEAQLEKSRLLSDRFSAERPKGSFSTLEIQRTEQGDSAMYLCASSLSREINTEAFFGQGTRLTVV.

This clonotype was counted a few times. V and J are TRBV29-1 and TRBJ2-1; D remains ambiguous. The V end lost 5 bases, the J end lost 0 bases, and 11 bases lay between the germline ends. The V gene's germline CDR1 is SQVTM and CDR2 ANQGSEA. This CDR3 contains 14 residues. The CDR3: CSVRAYSSYNEQFF. The CDR3 bases are TGCAGCGTTCGGGCTTACAGCTCCTACAATGAGCAGTTCTTC.

The chain has TRBV6-5 and TRBJ2-5; maybe TRBD2 (6 bases). The CDR3 is 16 residues long. Germline loops: CDR1 MNHEY, CDR2 SVGAGI. Trimming cost V 0 bases and J 2 bases, with 13 bases left between them. The CDR3: CASSYSSGGLQETQYF. CDR3 DNA: TGTGCCAGCAGTTACTCGAGCGGAGGGCTTCAAGAGACCCAGTACTTC.

This chain uses TRBV29-1 with TRBJ2-1; D is tentatively TRBD1 or TRBD2 (10 bases each). Germline CDR1 reads SQVTM; CDR2 reads ANQGSEA. The CDR3 spans 22 residues. Trimming shortened V by 7 bases and J by 2 bases, and 39 bases separated the two germline ends. The CDR3 reads CSGGRDRGTAGGPRRPYNEQFF. CDR3 nucleotide sequence: TGCAGCGGCGGGCGGGACAGGGGTACAGCGGGAGGGCCTCGCCGGCCCTACAATGAGCAGTTCTTC.

This clonotype was seen a few times. The chain recombines TRBV5-6 with TRBJ2-4; the D gene could be TRBD1 or TRBD2 (5 bases each). The CDR3 runs 12 residues. The germline V gene encodes CDR1 SGHDT and CDR2 YYEEEE. V dropped 0 bases and J dropped 13 bases, with 11 bases sitting between them. The CDR3 DNA reads TGTGCCAGCAGCTTGGGGGGCGGGTTGCAGTACTTC. This codes for CASSLGGGLQYF.

The rearrangement joins TRBV11-1 to TRBJ2-1; TRBD2 aligns across 7 bases. Per the germline V gene, CDR1 is SGHAT and CDR2 is FQDESV (reference sequence). With 4 bases clipped from V and 4 bases from J, the junction kept 13 bases outside the gene matches. This CDR3 spans 17 amino acids. CDR3 in DNA: TGTGCCAGCAGCTACGGCGGGGGTTCCGAGTCGTACAATGAGCAGTTCTTC. Translation: CASSYGGGSESYNEQFF.

The chain recombines TRBV7-2 with TRBJ2-3; 9 bases line up with TRBD2. The CDR3 has 13 residues. The germline gives CDR1 SGHTA, CDR2 FQGNSA. J gave up 8 bases and V 6 bases, and 6 bases lay outside the gene matches. The CDR3 protein is CASRGGGATTQYF. The CDR3 region has the DNA TGTGCCAGCAGAGGCGGGGGGGCTACTACGCAGTATTTT. The full variable domain, completed using reference TRBV7-2 and TRBJ2-3, is GAGVSQSPSNKVTEKGKDVELRCDPISGHTALYWYRQSLGQGLEFLIYFQGNSAPDKSGLPSDRFSAERTGGSVSTLTIQRTQQEDSAVYLCASRGGGATTQYFGPGTRLTVL.

V and J are TRBV20-1 and TRBJ2-7; TRBD2 aligns across 9 bases. The CDR3 has 15 amino acids. Germline CDR1 and CDR2: DFQATT and SNEGSKA (reference sequence). V shed 0 bases, J shed 4 bases, and the junction held 7 bases outside the gene matches. The CDR3 region has the DNA TGCAGTGCTAGAGATACGGCGGGAGGGTTATACGAGCAGTACTTC. Residues: CSARDTAGGLYEQYF.

V usage is TRBV9 and J usage is TRBJ1-2, with D hard to call. This CDR3 is built from 14 residues. Germline values: CDR1 SGDLS, CDR2 YYNGEE. The V end was cut by 0 bases, the J end by 4 bases, with 10 bases between. The CDR3 here is CASSVGTGSYGYTF. The CDR3 coding sequence is TGTGCCAGCAGCGTAGGTACGGGCAGCTATGGCTACACCTTC.